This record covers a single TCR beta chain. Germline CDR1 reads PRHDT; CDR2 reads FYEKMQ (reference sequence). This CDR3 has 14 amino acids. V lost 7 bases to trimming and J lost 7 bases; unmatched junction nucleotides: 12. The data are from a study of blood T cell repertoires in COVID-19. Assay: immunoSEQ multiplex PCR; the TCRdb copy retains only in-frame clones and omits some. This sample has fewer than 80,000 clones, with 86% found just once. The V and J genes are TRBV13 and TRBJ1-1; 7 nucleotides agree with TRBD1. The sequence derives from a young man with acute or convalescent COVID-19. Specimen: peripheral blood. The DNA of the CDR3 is TGTGCCAGCATTCTAAAGGGGGCCCCAGGTGAAGCTTTCTTT. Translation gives CASILKGAPGEAFF.